This entry is about one T cell receptor (beta chain). Study processing details: The assay estimated nucleated cells by amplifying reference gene primers. The assay was immunoSEQ multiplex PCR, and TCRdb's table has in-frame clones only and misses some. V and J calls and clone size are those listed in that table; D and trimming were worked out from the DNA. The sample consists of tens of thousands of clones, roughly 80% of them appearing once. This specimen comes from a study of blood T cell repertoires in COVID-19. In the study overall: COVID-19 samples collected from the United States, Italy and Spain covered acute and convalescent phases. T cells, B-cell-depleted T cells, or PBMCs supplied cDNA or gDNA.

The CDR3 length is 13 residues. Germline V lookup: CDR1 SGHVS, CDR2 FQNEAQ. Deletions cut 2 bases from V and 3 bases from J, with 5 bases between. The source is a woman older than 75 with active or convalescent COVID-19. Sample: peripheral blood. The chain recombines TRBV7-8 with TRBJ2-1, with D maybe TRBD1 (5 bases). This CDR3 reads CASSLQGYNEQFF. In DNA form, the CDR3 reads TGTGCCAGCAGCTTACAGGGCTACAATGAGCAGTTCTTC. Complete variable domain (other parts from reference TRBV7-8 and TRBJ2-1): GAGVSQSPRYKVAKRGQDVALRCDPISGHVSLFWYQQALGQGPEFLTYFQNEAQLDKSGLPSDRFFAERPEGSVSTLKIQRTQQEDSAVYLCASSLQGYNEQFFGPGTRLTVL.